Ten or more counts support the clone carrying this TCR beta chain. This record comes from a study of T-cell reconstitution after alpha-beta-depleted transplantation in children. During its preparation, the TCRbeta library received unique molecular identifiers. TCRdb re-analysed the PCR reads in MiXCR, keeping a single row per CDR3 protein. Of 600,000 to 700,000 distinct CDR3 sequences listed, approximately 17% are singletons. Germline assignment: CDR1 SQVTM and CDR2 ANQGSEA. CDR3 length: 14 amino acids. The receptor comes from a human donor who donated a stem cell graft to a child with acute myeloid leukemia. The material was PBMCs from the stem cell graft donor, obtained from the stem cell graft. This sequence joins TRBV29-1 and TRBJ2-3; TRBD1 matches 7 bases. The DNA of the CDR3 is TGCAGTGCCGAGGGGGCAGGGGGCACAGATACGCAGTATTTT. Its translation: CSAEGAGGTDTQYF.